Listed below are T cell receptor beta chains from one sample, sequenced in a study of vaccination and CD4 T cells after COVID-19. TCRdb recomputed calls from the PCR reads with MiXCR, one row per CDR3 protein. The sample lists roughly 15,000 distinct CDR3 sequences, approximately 40% occurring once. Their recognized antigens are unknown. Sequences were obtained from CD4+ T cells from blood, cultured in vitro. Receptors originate from a human donor who had recovered from COVID-19. The CDR3 runs from the conserved cysteine through the conserved F or W. The order of the fields is J gene, D gene, clone size, V gene, CDR3 length, CDR3 protein, CDR3 DNA. D genes are given only for firm matches. The size entry is marked missing in some rows and otherwise reads once, few, many or a size class.

TRBJ1-1	.	few	TRBV15	14	CATSGVVVDTEAFF	TGTGCCACCAGCGGAGTGGTGGTCGACACTGAAGCTTTCTTT
TRBJ2-3	TRBD2	few	TRBV30	14	CAWSPGTSADTQYF	TGTGCCTGGAGCCCCGGGACTAGTGCAGATACGCAGTATTTT
TRBJ2-7	.	.	TRBV28	13	CASRNPSGYEQYF	TGTGCCAGCAGGAATCCCTCCGGTTACGAGCAGTACTTC
TRBJ2-2	TRBD1	.	TRBV27	16	CASSEDRVGYAGELFF	TGTGCCAGCAGTGAGGACAGGGTCGGTTACGCCGGGGAGCTGTTTTTT
TRBJ2-5	TRBD2	.	TRBV27	18	CASSLYGGTSGTHTTQYF	TGTGCCAGCAGTTTATATGGCGGGACTAGCGGGACTCATACCACCCAGTACTTC
TRBJ2-5	.	.	TRBV5-4	13	CASSLGGEQTQYF	TGTGCCAGCAGCTTGGGGGGGGAACAGACCCAGTACTTC
TRBJ1-5	TRBD1	.	TRBV7-6	15	CASSLGTGSEQPQHF	TGTGCCAGCAGCTTAGGGACAGGGTCTGAGCAGCCCCAGCATTTT
TRBJ2-1	TRBD1	.	TRBV7-7	13	CASSWDRSNEQFF	TGTGCTAGCAGTTGGGACAGATCCAATGAGCAGTTCTTC
TRBJ2-7	.	few	TRBV6-2/TRBV6-3	13	CVSRQSGGYEQYF	TGTGTCAGTCGTCAGAGTGGGGGCTACGAGCAGTACTTC
TRBJ2-6	.	.	TRBV10-3	15	CAISERASGANVLTF	TGTGCCATCAGTGAAAGGGCGTCTGGGGCCAACGTCCTGACTTTC
TRBJ1-6	.	.	TRBV20-1	14	CSAPDRLYNSPLHF	TGCAGTGCTCCAGACCGGTTATATAATTCACCCCTCCACTTT
TRBJ1-1	.	.	TRBV12-3/TRBV12-4	14	CASSPRASNTEAFF	TGTGCCAGCAGTCCCCGGGCCTCGAACACTGAAGCTTTCTTT
TRBJ1-2	.	few	TRBV4-2	13	CASSHGQNYGYTF	TGTGCCAGCAGCCATGGACAGAACTATGGCTACACCTTC
TRBJ2-3	.	.	TRBV20-1	16	CSARDLGYVKTDTQYF	TGCAGTGCTAGAGATCTTGGTTACGTGAAAACAGATACGCAGTATTTT
TRBJ2-1	TRBD1	few	TRBV7-9	15	CASSMTGGLYNEQFF	TGTGCCAGCAGCATGACAGGGGGCCTGTACAATGAGCAGTTCTTC
TRBJ1-4	.	few	TRBV2	13	CASSRDTNEKLFF	TGTGCCAGCAGTAGGGACACTAATGAAAAACTGTTTTTT
TRBJ2-5	.	.	TRBV4-2	15	CASSQDGGYKKTQYF	TGTGCCAGCAGCCAAGACGGGGGATATAAGAAGACCCAGTACTTC
TRBJ2-5	TRBD1	.	TRBV5-4	14	CASSPDRAQETQYF	TGTGCCAGCAGTCCCGACAGGGCCCAAGAGACCCAGTACTTC
TRBJ2-4	.	.	TRBV30	14	CAWNRVGAKNIQYF	TGTGCCTGGAACCGTGTGGGAGCCAAAAACATTCAGTACTTC
TRBJ2-7	.	.	TRBV28	14	CASSPRTSVGEQYF	TGTGCCAGCAGTCCACGGACCTCAGTGGGGGAGCAGTACTTC
TRBJ2-7	.	.	TRBV20-1	13	CSASRTALGEQYF	TGCAGTGCTAGCCGAACAGCCTTGGGGGAGCAGTACTTC
TRBJ2-7	.	.	TRBV5-1	13	CASSLITNYEQYF	TGCGCCAGCAGCTTAATAACTAACTACGAGCAGTACTTC
TRBJ2-3	TRBD1	.	TRBV11-2	16	CASSPFRQGSTDTQYF	TGTGCCAGCAGCCCCTTTCGACAGGGTTCAACAGATACGCAGTATTTT
TRBJ2-5	TRBD2	.	TRBV19	15	CASTASGRDQETQYF	TGTGCCAGCACTGCTAGCGGGAGAGACCAAGAGACCCAGTACTTC
TRBJ2-7	.	few	TRBV20-1	14	CSARSQGDLGEQYF	TGCAGTGCTAGGTCGCAGGGAGATCTCGGCGAGCAGTACTTC
TRBJ2-3	.	.	TRBV2	18	CASSEFRGLRGSTDTQYF	TGTGCCAGCAGTGAGTTCCGCGGGTTAAGAGGGAGCACAGATACGCAGTATTTT
TRBJ2-1	.	once	TRBV4-3	16	CASSQDRGYRYNEQFF	TGCGCCAGCAGCCAAGATAGGGGGTACCGCTACAATGAGCAGTTCTTC
TRBJ2-2	.	few	TRBV7-2	16	CASSLLGPSAVGELFF	TGTGCCAGCAGCTTACTCGGCCCGTCAGCTGTCGGGGAGCTGTTTTTT
TRBJ1-5	TRBD1	.	TRBV20-1	15	CSASASLQGAQPQHF	TGCAGTGCTAGCGCCTCTTTACAGGGGGCTCAGCCCCAGCATTTT
TRBJ1-1	TRBD1	.	TRBV20-1	13	CSARGQADTEAFF	TGCAGTGCTAGGGGACAGGCCGACACTGAAGCTTTCTTT
TRBJ1-2	.	.	TRBV20-1	13	CSAPKPQGPGYTF	TGCAGTGCTCCCAAGCCCCAGGGGCCTGGCTACACCTTC